This TCR beta chain was identified during a study of identical twins. TCRdb re-called the 5' RACE reads through MiXCR, storing one row per CDR3 protein. Among fewer than 550,000 distinct CDR3 sequences listed, over 12% were seen once. Germline loops: CDR1 SGHRS, CDR2 YFSETQ. This CDR3 comprises 16 residues. V lost 6 bases to trimming and J lost 2 bases, with 21 bases between them. These same records also appear under a second study, on yellow fever vaccine responses in identical twins.

The sample taken for sequencing was CD4+ T cells sorted from blood. The rearrangement joins TRBV5-1 to TRBJ2-7; D may be TRBD2 (7 bases). The sequence came from a woman under 30 in good health. CDR3 DNA sequence: TGCGCCAGCACAGAACAGGGACTACCCGATCCCTACGAGCAGTACTTC. Protein: CASTEQGLPDPYEQYF. Together with reference TRBV5-1 and TRBJ2-7, the CDR3 gives the full variable domain: KAGVTQTPRYLIKTRGQQVTLSCSPISGHRSVSWYQQTPGQGLQFLFEYFSETQRNKGNFPGRFSGRQFSNSRSEMNVSTLELGDSALYLCASTEQGLPDPYEQYFGPGTRLTVT.